The 13 T cell receptor beta chains given below trace back to one sample, sequenced in a study of CD8+ T cells in alopecia areata. Stated treatment: oral pan-JAK inhibitor, 5-10 mg twice daily. RNA extraction was followed by reverse transcription into cDNA, which acted as the sequencing template. Assay used: immunoSEQ multiplex PCR; TCRdb lists only in-frame clones, some missing. This sample has over 85,000 clones, with around 70% found just once. The material was CD8+ T cells sorted from blood, obtained between weeks 43 and 45, from a patient treated with tofacitinib. All receptors come from a human donor with alopecia areata.

This clone occurred a few times. V and J are TRBV29-1 and TRBJ2-1; D not resolved. V lost 1 base and J lost 7, with 17 bases in between. Germline assignment: CDR1 SQVTM and CDR2 ANQGSEA. This CDR3 contains 15 residues. CDR3 bases: TGCAGCGTTGAAGGGGGATCCGCCTCTAGGAATGAGCAGTTCTTC. The encoded protein is CSVEGGSASRNEQFF.

The chain has TRBV29-1 and TRBJ1-1; D gene unclear. With 7 bases removed from V and 1 base from J, the gap between germline ends came to 10 bases. CDR1 SQVTM and CDR2 ANQGSEA come from the germline V gene. This CDR3 is built from 12 residues. DNA for the CDR3: TGCAGCGCCTGGACGGGGAACACTGAAGCTTTCTTT. Residues: CSAWTGNTEAFF.

The chain is built from TRBV27 and TRBJ1-5; maybe TRBD1 (5 bases). CDR1 and CDR2 (germline): MNHEY, SMNVEV (reference sequence). The V gene lost 4 bases and the J gene lost 9 bases, with 16 bases spanning the gap. The CDR3 loop spans 14 amino acids. The CDR3 reads CASSSTGSFTPQHF. The CDR3 DNA reads as TGTGCCAGCAGTTCAACAGGTTCCTTTACGCCCCAGCATTTT.

The chain combines TRBV9 with TRBJ2-2; 11 bases line up with TRBD2. The junction had 7 bases not matched to a gene; V was cut back by 3 bases and J by 6 bases. Germline V gives CDR1 SGDLS, CDR2 YYNGEE. The CDR3 is 16 amino acids. The CDR3 region has the DNA TGTGCCAGCAGCGCCCCGATTAGCGGGGGGGCCGGGGAGCTGTTTTTT. Translation: CASSAPISGGAGELFF.

This chain connects TRBV5-1 to TRBJ1-1; D possibly corresponds to TRBD1 (5 bases). This CDR3 contains 12 residues. The V and J ends lost 4 bases and 11 bases respectively, with 15 bases between them. Germline V gene sequence: CDR1 SGHRS, CDR2 YFSETQ. For the CDR3, the DNA is TGCGCCAGCAGCCCAGAGGGGCCGGAGGCTTTCTTT. It specifies CASSPEGPEAFF.

The rearrangement joins TRBV30 to TRBJ2-5; 8 nucleotides match TRBD2. The end of the DNA aligns better with TRBJ2-7, so the J call may be wrong. This CDR3 has 14 amino acids. Looked up from germline, CDR1 is GTSNPN and CDR2 is SVGIG (reference sequence). The CDR3: CAWSTASGPYEQYF. The CDR3 nucleotides are TGTGCCTGGAGTACGGCTAGCGGGCCCTACGAGCAGTACTTC.

This clone was seen only a few times. This chain joins TRBV2 and TRBJ2-1, with 8 bases identical to TRBD2. V dropped 2 bases and J dropped 4; count of bases not matched to a gene: 13. CDR1 SNHLY and CDR2 FYNNEI come from the germline V gene. The CDR3 is 18 residues long. CDR3 in amino acids: CASSEYVDLGGEYNEQFF. CDR3 coding DNA: TGTGCCAGCAGTGAATATGTGGACCTCGGGGGGGAGTACAATGAGCAGTTCTTC.

The chain employs TRBV2 and TRBJ2-7, with 11 bases lining up with TRBD2. CDR1 SNHLY and CDR2 FYNNEI come from the germline V gene. The CDR3 is 14 amino acids. Trimming took 5 bases from V and 2 from J; bases not matched to a gene: 2. CDR3 amino acids: CASSTSGGPYEQYF. The CDR3 nucleotides read TGTGCCAGCAGTACTAGCGGGGGCCCCTACGAGCAGTACTTC.

The J gene is TRBJ1-1, the V gene TRBV7-2; D is possibly TRBD1 (5 bases). CDR1 SGHTA and CDR2 FQGNSA come from the germline V gene. The V and J ends lost 5 bases and 5 bases respectively, with 9 bases between them. This CDR3 is built from 12 residues. The CDR3 here is CASSPRGTEAFF. CDR3 sequence (DNA): TGTGCCAGCAGCCCCCGGGGGACTGAAGCTTTCTTT.

A remark on this clone: The same CDR3 can be traced to other DNA sequences in this sample. This rearrangement joins TRBV27 to TRBJ2-3; unclear D gene. The CDR3 extends over 13 amino acids. The V gene lost 3 bases and the J gene lost 4 bases, with 8 bases spanning the gap. Germline V lookup: CDR1 MNHEY, CDR2 SMNVEV (reference sequence). DNA for the CDR3: TGTGCCAGCAGTTTTTCCCTAGCAGATACGCAGTATTTT. This gives the protein CASSFSLADTQYF.

V and J are TRBV4-3 and TRBJ2-2; perhaps TRBD2 as D (6 bases). Germline V CDR1 and CDR2: LGHNA, YSLEER. The CDR3 consists of 18 residues. The germline V and J ends were trimmed by 0 bases and 0 bases, with 14 bases remaining between them. The CDR3 protein is CASSQEEGQATNTGELFF. CDR3 nucleotide sequence: TGCGCCAGCAGCCAAGAGGAGGGCCAGGCAACGAACACCGGGGAGCTGTTTTTT.

The chain carries TRBV19 and TRBJ1-6, with 7 nucleotides matching TRBD1. The CDR3 covers 13 residues. The ends lost 7 bases at V and 7 bases at J; junction bases unmatched: 4. In germline, CDR1 is LNHDA, CDR2 SQIVND (reference sequence). In DNA, the CDR3 is TGTGCCAGTACAGGACAGGAGAATTCACCCCTCCACTTT. It is translated as CASTGQENSPLHF.

The V and J genes are TRBV30 and TRBJ1-2; D perhaps matches TRBD1 (5 bases). V was trimmed by 1 base and J by 5 bases, leaving 11 bases between them. The CDR3 runs to 13 residues. Germline V gene sequence: CDR1 GTSNPN, CDR2 SVGIG (reference sequence). The CDR3 region is CAWSDTEGYGYTF. The CDR3 DNA follows: TGTGCCTGGAGTGACACAGAGGGGTATGGCTACACCTTC. Based on the CDR3 plus reference TRBV30 and TRBJ1-2, the full variable domain is SQTIHQWPATLVQPVGSPLSLECTVEGTSNPNLYWYRQAAGRGLQLLFYSVGIGQISSEVPQNLSASRPQDRQFILSSKKLLLSDSGFYLCAWSDTEGYGYTFGSGTRLTVV.